Presented here are 21 T cell receptor beta chains from one specimen sequenced in a study of OX40 agonist ivuxolimab in advanced cancers. Generated by immunoSEQ multiplex PCR, the TCRdb table keeps only in-frame clones and is missing some. Among around 18,000 clones, approximately 85% were seen once, and the ten largest hold 25% to 30%. The source was CD4+ or CD8+ T cells sorted from blood, collected in a trial of the OX40 agonist ivuxolimab. The receptors were gathered from an adult with an advanced solid tumor such as melanoma, head and neck, liver or kidney cancer.

CDR3 nucleotides: TGTGCCAGCAGCTTAGCGGCTCCCGCCTACGAGCAGTACTTC. Protein product: CASSLAAPAYEQYF. The chain links TRBV7-2 to TRBJ2-7; D not certain. V shed 0 bases and J shed 2 bases, with 8 bases lying between them. This CDR3 has 14 residues. The germline V gene has CDR1 SGHTA and CDR2 FQGNSA.

The chain couples TRBV9 to TRBJ1-1; 8 bases map to TRBD1. CDR1 SGDLS and CDR2 YYNGEE come from the germline V gene. J was trimmed by 4 bases and V by 5 bases; bases with no gene match: 7. The CDR3 contains 14 residues. This CDR3 is CASREYTGGTEAFF. CDR3 coding DNA: TGTGCCAGCAGGGAATATACAGGGGGCACTGAAGCTTTCTTT.

Here the CDR3 DNA reads TGTGCAGCAGCTTCAATCAAAGGGGACACTGAAGCTTTCTTT. Its protein is CAAASIKGDTEAFF. The genes are TRBV5-4 and TRBJ1-1; TRBD1 is a possible D gene (5 bases). Germline CDR1 SGHNT, CDR2 YYREEE (reference sequence). The CDR3 totals 14 residues.

The chain has TRBV12-2 and TRBJ2-3; no DNA check was done on the table's D call, TRBD2. TRBV12-2 is a listed pseudogene. The CDR3 runs 18 residues. The DNA of the CDR3 is TGTGCAAGTCGCTTAGCGTCCAGCGGGAGGTCTAGCACAGATACGCAGTATTTT. Translating it yields CASRLASSGRSSTDTQYF.

V and J are TRBV4-3 and TRBJ2-1, with 7 bases that match TRBD1. The ends lost 5 bases at V and 4 bases at J; junction bases unmatched: 5. The CDR3 is 14 amino acids. Germline V gives CDR1 LGHNA, CDR2 YSLEER. The CDR3 spells CASSEGQQYNEQFF. CDR3 DNA sequence: TGCGCCAGCAGCGAGGGACAGCAATACAATGAGCAGTTCTTC.

The V gene is TRBV28, the J gene TRBJ1-2; tentative D call: TRBD1 (5 bases). Germline V gene data show CDR1 as MDHEN and CDR2 as SYDVKM. V was cut by 2 bases and J by 5 bases, with 18 bases left in between. The CDR3 runs to 16 residues. CDR3 in amino acids: CASSLETAYLAYGYTF. CDR3 DNA sequence: TGTGCCAGCAGTTTAGAGACAGCCTACCTCGCGTATGGCTACACCTTC.

The genes are TRBV11-3 and TRBJ2-7; 14 bases are a match to TRBD2. J was trimmed by 5 bases and V by 5 bases; bases with no gene match: 11. CDR3 length: 17 residues. Germline V gene data show CDR1 as SGHNT and CDR2 as YENEEA. CDR3 sequence: CASSTWTSGRTIDEQYF. The CDR3 DNA reads TGTGCCAGCAGCACCTGGACTAGCGGGAGGACCATCGACGAGCAGTACTTC.

The genes are TRBV7-8 and TRBJ2-7, with TRBD2 identical over 10 bases. The ends lost 5 bases at V and 7 bases at J; junction bases unmatched: 11. This CDR3 has 15 residues. Germline CDR1 reads SGHVS; CDR2 reads FQNEAQ. The DNA of the CDR3 is TGTGCCAGCAGCCTACTAAGCGGGAGGGCCGATGAGCAGTACTTC. It codes for CASSLLSGRADEQYF.

For the CDR3, the DNA is TGTGCCAGCAGCTTAATCGGAGGGGGCTTTGGAGAGACCCAGTACTTC. Translation gives CASSLIGGGFGETQYF. The chain employs TRBV7-9 and TRBJ2-5; D possibly corresponds to TRBD1 (7 bases). The V end lost 2 bases, the J end lost 4 bases, and 17 bases lay between the germline ends. Germline assignment: CDR1 SEHNR and CDR2 FQNEAQ (reference sequence). The CDR3 contains 16 residues.

The chain is built from TRBV27 and TRBJ1-6; possibly TRBD1 for D (5 bases). This CDR3 spans 14 amino acids. V lost 5 bases and J lost 5, with 10 bases in between. Germline V gene lookup returns CDR1 MNHEY and CDR2 SMNVEV (reference sequence). In DNA form, the CDR3 reads TGTGCCAGCAGTGCCGGGACCAATAATTCACCCCTCCACTTT. This translates into CASSAGTNNSPLHF.

The chain couples TRBV2 to TRBJ2-3, with 8 positions matching TRBD2. CDR1 is SNHLY, CDR2 FYNNEI, per germline. This CDR3 has 16 residues. Losses at the gene ends were 2 bases for V and 3 bases for J; bases not matched to a gene: 7. CDR3 nucleotide sequence: TGTGCCAGCAGTGAACGGAGCGGGAGTCGGACAGATACGCAGTATTTT. This gives the protein CASSERSGSRTDTQYF.

J is TRBJ2-2 and V is TRBV7-6, with 9 bases lining up with TRBD2. The CDR3 has 13 residues. The junction had 1 base not matched to a gene; V was cut back by 8 bases and J by 3 bases. Per the germline V gene, CDR1 is SGHVS and CDR2 is FNYEAQ. The DNA for the CDR3 is TGTGCCAGCGAGCGGGAGGACACCGGGGAGCTGTTTTTT. Translating gives CASEREDTGELFF.

The V call is TRBV28, the J call TRBJ1-1; 7 bases fit TRBD1. CDR3 length equals 17 residues. The V gene end was trimmed by 7 bases and the J gene end by 7 bases; junction bases not matched to a gene: 21. Germline lookup yields CDR1 MDHEN and CDR2 SYDVKM. The CDR3 reads CASTWTGTVLNFIEAFF. The CDR3 DNA sequence: TGTGCCAGCACGTGGACAGGAACTGTTTTAAATTTTATTGAAGCTTTCTTT.

The chain carries TRBV7-2 and TRBJ2-1; TRBD1 aligns across 10 bases. The germline V gene has CDR1 SGHTA and CDR2 FQGNSA. V shed 3 bases, J shed 2 bases, and the junction held 4 bases outside the gene matches. The CDR3 contains 16 residues. The CDR3 DNA is TGTGCCAGCAGCTTCGGGACAGGGGACCCCTACAATGAGCAGTTCTTC. The encoded protein is CASSFGTGDPYNEQFF.

The chain carries TRBV29-1 and TRBJ2-3, with D tentatively TRBD2 (6 bases). The V end lost 5 bases, the J end lost 4 bases, and 16 bases lay between the germline ends. CDR1 and CDR2 from the germline V gene are SQVTM and ANQGSEA. This CDR3 contains 14 residues. CDR3 amino acids: CSVMGGEIPDTQYF. CDR3 coding DNA: TGCAGCGTTATGGGGGGAGAAATCCCAGATACGCAGTATTTT.

In the case of this clone: A read error likely explains this, since a far larger clone differs by one base. The V gene is TRBV4-1, the J gene TRBJ2-7, with 9 bases fitting TRBD2. This CDR3 contains 15 residues. The germline V gene has CDR1 MGHRA and CDR2 YSYEKL. Unmatched junction bases numbered 8, after V lost 6 bases and J lost 2 bases. The CDR3 reads CASRRERTSAYEQYF. In nucleotides, the CDR3 is TGCGCCAGCAGACGAGAGCGGACTAGCGCCTACGAGCAGTACTTC.

This clone was seen once. The genes are TRBV27 and TRBJ2-7, with D possibly matching TRBD2 (5 bases). The germline V and J ends were trimmed by 1 base and 5 bases, with 9 bases remaining between them. CDR3 size: 13 residues. Per the germline V gene, CDR1 is MNHEY and CDR2 is SMNVEV (reference sequence). The CDR3 nucleotides read TGTGCCAGCAGTTTATTAGCGAAACACGAGCAGTACTTC. Protein sequence: CASSLLAKHEQYF.

This clone came up a few times. The chain combines TRBV27 with TRBJ2-1, with D possibly matching TRBD2 (5 bases). CDR3 length equals 15 residues. Per germline, CDR1 MNHEY and CDR2 SMNVEV (reference sequence). V lost 3 bases and J 1 base, leaving 10 bases between the germline ends. The CDR3 coding sequence is TGTGCCAGCAGTTTGATCACGGGATCCTACAATGAGCAGTTCTTC. Protein product: CASSLITGSYNEQFF.

This chain joins TRBV7-6 and TRBJ2-3, with D hard to call. The length of the CDR3 is 14 residues. Germline V gene sequence: CDR1 SGHVS, CDR2 FNYEAQ. V was pared by 1 base and J by 2 bases, with 7 bases between. In DNA form, the CDR3 reads TGTGCCAGCAGCTTAGTAGCAGTCACAGATACGCAGTATTTT. Its translation is CASSLVAVTDTQYF.

This chain joins TRBV19 and TRBJ2-1; tentatively, D is TRBD1 or TRBD2 (5 bases each). V gave up 2 bases and J gave up 2 bases, with 10 bases separating them. The CDR3 has 15 amino acids. Germline values: CDR1 LNHDA, CDR2 SQIVND (reference sequence). CDR3 bases: TGTGCCAGTAGTATACTGGGGGACCCCTACAATGAGCAGTTCTTC. It specifies CASSILGDPYNEQFF.

V and J are TRBV7-9 and TRBJ2-5; 7 bases fit TRBD1. The CDR3 loop spans 16 amino acids. V lost 3 bases and J lost 1; bases outside the gene matches: 8. Germline-derived CDR1 and CDR2 are SEHNR and FQNEAQ (reference sequence). The CDR3 DNA sequence: TGTGCCAGCAGCTTGTCCCCGGGACAGTTCCAAGAGACCCAGTACTTC. It translates to CASSLSPGQFQETQYF.